This T cell receptor (beta chain) was captured by sequencing in a study of Graves' ophthalmopathy and Graves' hyperthyroidism. Germline CDR1 reads SNHLY; CDR2 reads FYNNEI. The CDR3 runs 14 residues. V dropped 5 bases and J dropped 3 bases, with 11 bases sitting between them. This clonotype has a handful of counts. Amplification targeted the TCR beta CDR3 regions, with RNA transcripts as the source material. The first round was an RT-PCR with HTBI primers, and the second round was a multiplex PCR. TCRdb redid the calling of the multiplex PCR reads with MiXCR, one entry per CDR3 protein. The table shows more than 1,000,000 distinct CDR3 sequences, with about 38% occurring only once.

The specimen was peripheral blood or thyroid tissue (not recorded which). The TCR comes from an adult man with Graves' hyperthyroidism. This chain uses TRBV2 with TRBJ1-5; possibly TRBD1 for D (5 bases). The DNA of the CDR3 is TGTGCCAGCAGTCAGGGTTTGGTCAATCAGCCCCAGCATTTT. Translating gives CASSQGLVNQPQHF. Drawing the rest from reference TRBV2 and TRBJ1-5, the complete variable domain is EPEVTQTPSHQVTQMGQEVILRCVPISNHLYFYWYRQILGQKVEFLVSFYNNEISEKSEIFDDQFSVERPDGSNFTLKIRSTKLEDSAMYFCASSQGLVNQPQHFGDGTRLSIL.